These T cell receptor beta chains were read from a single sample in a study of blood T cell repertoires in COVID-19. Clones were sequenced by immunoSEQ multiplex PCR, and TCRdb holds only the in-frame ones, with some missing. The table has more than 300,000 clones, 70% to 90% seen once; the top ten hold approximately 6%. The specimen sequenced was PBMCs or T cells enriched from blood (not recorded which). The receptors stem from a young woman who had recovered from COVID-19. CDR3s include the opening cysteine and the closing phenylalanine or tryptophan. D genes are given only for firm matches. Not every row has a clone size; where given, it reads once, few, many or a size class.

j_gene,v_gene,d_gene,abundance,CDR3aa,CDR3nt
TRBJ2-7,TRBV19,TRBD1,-,CASSVDRGRGEQYF,TGTGCCAGTAGTGTGGACAGGGGGCGCGGCGAGCAGTACTTC
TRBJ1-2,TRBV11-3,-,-,CASSLDRRVLNYGYTF,TGTGCCAGCAGCTTAGACCGCAGGGTGTTAAACTATGGCTACACCTTC
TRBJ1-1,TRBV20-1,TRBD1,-,CSAPDREEAFF,TGCAGTGCCCCGGACAGGGAAGAAGCTTTCTTT
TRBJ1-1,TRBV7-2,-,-,CASSLQGGTEAFF,TGTGCCAGCAGCCTTCAAGGGGGCACTGAAGCTTTCTTT
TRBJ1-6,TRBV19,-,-,CASSRERVTPLHF,TGTGCCAGTAGTCGGGAGAGGGTTACTCCCCTCCACTTT
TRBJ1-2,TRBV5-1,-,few,CASSLEDGGGYTF,TGCGCCAGCAGCTTGGAGGATGGAGGTGGCTACACCTTC
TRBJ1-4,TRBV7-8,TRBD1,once,CASSLAGTGSEKLFF,TGTGCCAGCAGCTTAGCCGGGACAGGGAGTGAAAAACTGTTTTTT
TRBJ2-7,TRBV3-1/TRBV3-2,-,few,CASNPGSSYEQYF,TGTGCCAGCAACCCGGGGAGCTCCTACGAGCAGTACTTC
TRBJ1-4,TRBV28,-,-,CASSLLVSGGRNEKLFF,TGTGCCAGCAGTTTATTGGTTTCGGGGGGAAGGAATGAAAAACTGTTTTTT
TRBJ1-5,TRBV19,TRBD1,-,CASSGRTGMYQPQHF,TGTGCCAGTAGTGGGAGGACAGGGATGTATCAGCCCCAGCATTTT
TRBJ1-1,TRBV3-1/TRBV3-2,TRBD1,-,CASSPGQGGLEAFF,TGTGCCAGCAGCCCGGGACAGGGGGGCCTAGAAGCTTTCTTT
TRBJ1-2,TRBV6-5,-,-,CASRVLPARDYGYTF,TGTGCCAGCAGAGTTTTGCCAGCCCGGGACTATGGCTACACCTTC
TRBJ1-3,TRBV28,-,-,CASSRQGSGNTIYF,TGTGCCAGCAGTCGTCAGGGGTCTGGAAACACCATATATTTT
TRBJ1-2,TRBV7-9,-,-,CASSLETGYGYTF,TGTGCCAGCAGCTTAGAAACAGGTTATGGCTACACCTTC
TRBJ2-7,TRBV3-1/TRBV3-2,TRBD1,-,CASSPTGTDIYEQYF,TGTGCCAGCAGCCCGACCGGGACAGATATATACGAGCAGTACTTC
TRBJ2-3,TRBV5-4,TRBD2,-,CASSSSGGYASTDTQYF,TGTGCCAGCAGCTCAAGCGGGGGGTACGCTAGCACAGATACGCAGTATTTT
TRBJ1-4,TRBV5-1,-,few,CASSPGGSLNEKLFF,TGCGCCAGCAGCCCGGGAGGCAGCCTTAATGAAAAACTGTTTTTT
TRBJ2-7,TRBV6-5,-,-,CASRQATYEQYF,TGTGCCAGCAGACAGGCGACCTACGAGCAGTACTTC
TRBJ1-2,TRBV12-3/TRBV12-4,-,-,CASSLAGGGGYTF,TGTGCCAGCAGTTTGGCAGGCGGGGGCGGCTACACCTTC
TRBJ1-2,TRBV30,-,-,CAWSRGGFGYGYTF,TGTGCCTGGAGCCGCGGGGGATTTGGCTATGGCTACACCTTC
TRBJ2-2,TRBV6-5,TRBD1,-,CARGQRNTGELFF,TGTGCCAGGGGACAGAGAAACACCGGGGAGCTGTTTTTT
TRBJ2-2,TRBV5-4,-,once,CASSSSGNTGELFF,TGTGCCAGCAGCTCATCAGGGAACACCGGGGAGCTGTTTTTT
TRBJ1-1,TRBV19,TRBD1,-,CASSILNRGNTEAFF,TGTGCCAGTAGTATCCTCAACAGGGGGAACACTGAAGCTTTCTTT
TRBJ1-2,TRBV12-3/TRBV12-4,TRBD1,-,CASSWDRVGYTF,TGTGCCAGCAGTTGGGACAGGGTTGGCTACACCTTC
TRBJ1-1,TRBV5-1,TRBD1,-,CASSLTGGRNTEAFF,TGCGCCAGCAGCTTGACAGGGGGAAGGAACACTGAAGCTTTCTTT
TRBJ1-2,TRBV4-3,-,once,CASSQDQRGDYGYTF,TGCGCCAGCAGCCAAGATCAAAGAGGCGACTATGGCTACACCTTC
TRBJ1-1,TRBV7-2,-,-,CASSLLARTEAFF,TGTGCCAGCAGCCTATTAGCCCGCACTGAAGCTTTCTTT
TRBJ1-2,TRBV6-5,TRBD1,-,CASSSTGNGYTF,TGTGCCAGCAGTTCGACAGGGAATGGCTACACCTTC
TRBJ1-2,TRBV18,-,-,CASSPRRHDGYTF,TGTGCCAGCTCACCACGACGACATGATGGCTACACCTTC
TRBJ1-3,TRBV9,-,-,CASSRDSSLAGNTIYF,TGTGCCAGCAGCCGGGACTCGAGTCTTGCCGGAAACACCATATATTTT
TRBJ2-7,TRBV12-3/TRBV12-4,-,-,CASSRAGPYEQYF,TGTGCCAGCAGTCGGGCAGGGCCCTACGAGCAGTACTTC
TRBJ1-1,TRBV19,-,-,CASRGTQTMNTEAFF,TGTGCCAGCCGGGGGACGCAGACTATGAACACTGAAGCTTTCTTT
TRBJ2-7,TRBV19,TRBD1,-,CASSIRQGYEQYF,TGTGCCAGTAGTATCCGACAGGGGTACGAGCAGTACTTC
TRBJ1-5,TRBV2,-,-,CASTGYGPQHF,TGTGCCAGCACAGGGTACGGGCCCCAGCATTTT
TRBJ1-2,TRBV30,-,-,CAWSSPGVSVGYTF,TGTGCCTGGAGCTCCCCCGGAGTTTCGGTTGGCTACACCTTC
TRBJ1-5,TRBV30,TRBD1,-,CAWRRQGAGNQPQHF,TGTGCCTGGAGGCGACAGGGTGCGGGCAATCAGCCCCAGCATTTT
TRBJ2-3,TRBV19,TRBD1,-,CASSVLTGYRTDTQYF,TGTGCCAGTAGTGTATTGACAGGGTACCGCACAGATACGCAGTATTTT
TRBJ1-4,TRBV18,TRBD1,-,CASSPATGTEKLFF,TGTGCCAGCTCACCAGCGACAGGGACTGAAAAACTGTTTTTT
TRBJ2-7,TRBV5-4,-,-,CASSLDSLSYEQYF,TGTGCCAGCAGCTTGGACAGCCTTTCCTACGAGCAGTACTTC
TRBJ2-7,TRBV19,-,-,CASSIDRGGEQYF,TGTGCCAGTAGTATAGATCGAGGGGGCGAGCAGTACTTC
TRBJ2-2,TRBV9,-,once,CASSVVGTRGPLNTGELFF,TGTGCCAGCAGCGTAGTAGGGACAAGGGGACCCCTGAACACCGGGGAGCTGTTTTTT
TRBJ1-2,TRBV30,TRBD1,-,CAWSVRGTGVYGYTF,TGTGCCTGGAGTGTACGTGGGACAGGGGTCTATGGCTACACCTTC
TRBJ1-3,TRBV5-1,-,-,CASSPGLKPSSGNTIYF,TGCGCCAGCAGCCCAGGACTGAAACCGAGCTCTGGAAACACCATATATTTT